A single count supports the clone carrying this TCR beta chain. Its target is not known. These data belong to a study of cytomegalovirus exposure and HLA in healthy donors. Findings and caveats of the study: For most subjects, TCR beta sequences were reported to predict HLA-A and HLA-B alleles with accuracy. The study flagged about 150 TCR beta chains as cytomegalovirus-associated. A later analysis by the authors found several of the most significant clusters apparently linked to common viral pathogens.

60 Vbeta and 13 Jbeta primers were used in PCR. Method: immunoSEQ multiplex PCR; TCRdb's copy keeps in-frame clones and lacks some. The data show approximately 220,000 clones, 60% to 85% seen once. V lost 0 bases to trimming and J lost 3 bases, with 12 bases between them. Germline values: CDR1 LGHNA, CDR2 YSLEER. There are 15 residues in the CDR3. Healthy bone marrow donors formed the donor group. This sequence was found in a man aged 40-49 years in good health and CMV-seronegative. V and J are TRBV4-3 and TRBJ2-7; tentatively, D is TRBD2 (7 bases). Sequences were obtained from PBMCs. The CDR3 is CASSQERGAFYEQYF. CDR3 sequence (DNA): TGCGCCAGCAGCCAAGAACGGGGGGCTTTCTACGAGCAGTACTTC.